The entry that follows covers one TCR beta chain sequence. The antigen is undetermined. This sample is part of a study of graft-versus-host responses after intestinal transplantation. The ends were cut back, 8 bases at V and 10 bases at J, with 18 bases in the middle. Looked up from germline, CDR1 is SNHLY and CDR2 is FYNNEI. This CDR3 region has 13 residues. Overall study results and limits: Peak GvH clone levels in circulation were associated with early post-transplant HvG declines.

Produced via immunoSEQ multiplex PCR; TCRdb's table is partial and in-frame only. The top ten clones hold approximately 1.1% of a sample with 100,000 or so clones, over 80% of them seen once. The sequences come from unstimulated CD8+ T cells sorted from spleen or lymph node cells, collected before transplant. This receptor was obtained from a human donor who was the organ donor for an intestinal transplant. The chain links TRBV2 to TRBJ1-5; perhaps TRBD1 as D (6 bases). Here the CDR3 DNA reads TGTGCCAGCTGTAGGGGGAAAGATTATCCCCAGCATTTT. It specifies CASCRGKDYPQHF.